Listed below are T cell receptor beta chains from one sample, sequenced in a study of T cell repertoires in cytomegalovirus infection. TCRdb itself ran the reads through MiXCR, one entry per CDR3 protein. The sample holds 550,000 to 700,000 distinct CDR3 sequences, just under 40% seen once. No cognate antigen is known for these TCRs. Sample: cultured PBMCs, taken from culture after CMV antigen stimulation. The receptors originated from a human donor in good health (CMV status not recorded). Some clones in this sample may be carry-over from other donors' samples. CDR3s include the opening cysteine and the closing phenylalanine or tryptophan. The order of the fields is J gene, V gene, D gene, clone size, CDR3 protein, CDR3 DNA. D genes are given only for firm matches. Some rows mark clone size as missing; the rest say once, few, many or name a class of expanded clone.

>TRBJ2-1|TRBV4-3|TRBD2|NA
CASSQTLAGGDNEQFF
TGCGCCAGCAGCCAAACGTTAGCGGGAGGGGACAATGAGCAGTTCTTC
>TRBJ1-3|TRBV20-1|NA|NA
CSAQGSGNTIYF
TGCAGTGCCCAGGGTTCTGGAAACACCATATATTTT
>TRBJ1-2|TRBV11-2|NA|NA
CASGEDYGYTF
TGTGCCAGCGGGGAGGACTATGGCTACACCTTC
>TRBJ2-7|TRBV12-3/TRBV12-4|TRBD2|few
CASRHTSGGVYEQYF
TGTGCCAGCAGACACACTAGCGGGGGGGTCTACGAGCAGTACTTC
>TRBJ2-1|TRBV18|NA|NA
CASSPDISYNEQFF
TGTGCCAGCTCACCGGACATCTCCTACAATGAGCAGTTCTTC
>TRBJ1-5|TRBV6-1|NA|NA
CASSERRDRPQHF
TGTGCCAGCAGTGAACGGCGGGATCGGCCCCAGCATTTT
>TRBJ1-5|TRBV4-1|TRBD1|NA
CASSPQGTLAANQPQHF
TGCGCCAGCAGCCCACAGGGGACTCTAGCGGCCAATCAGCCCCAGCATTTT
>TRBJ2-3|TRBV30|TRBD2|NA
CAWSLVRAGVMDTQYF
TGTGCCTGGAGTTTGGTTCGAGCGGGAGTGATGGATACGCAGTATTTT
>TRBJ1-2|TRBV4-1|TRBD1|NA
CASSQPGQGVKRSGYTF
TGCGCCAGCAGCCAACCGGGACAGGGGGTAAAAAGAAGTGGCTACACCTTC
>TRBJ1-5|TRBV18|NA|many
CASSPPLGGAPSNQPQHF
TGTGCCAGCTCACCACCCCTGGGAGGGGCGCCTAGCAATCAGCCCCAGCATTTT
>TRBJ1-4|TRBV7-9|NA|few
CASSRLDSPEEKLFF
TGTGCCAGCAGCCGACTAGACAGTCCAGAGGAAAAACTGTTTTTT
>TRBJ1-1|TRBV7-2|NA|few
CASSRGGGNMNTEAFF
TGTGCCAGCAGCCGGGGGGGAGGGAACATGAACACTGAAGCTTTCTTT
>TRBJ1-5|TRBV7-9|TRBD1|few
CASCGTVGNQPQHF
TGTGCCAGCTGTGGGACAGTTGGGAATCAGCCCCAGCATTTT
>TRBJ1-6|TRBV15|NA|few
CATSRVAGNSPLHF
TGTGCCACCAGCAGAGTGGCGGGGAATTCACCCCTCCACTTT
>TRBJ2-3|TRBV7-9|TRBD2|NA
CASSLTREGLDTQYF
TGTGCCAGCAGCTTAACGCGGGAGGGCCTGGATACGCAGTATTTT
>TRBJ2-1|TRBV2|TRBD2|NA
CASSDGAGGDADEQFF
TGTGCCAGCAGTGATGGGGCGGGAGGGGATGCGGATGAGCAGTTCTTC
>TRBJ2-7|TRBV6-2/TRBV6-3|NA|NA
CASYGGYEQYF
TGTGCCAGCTATGGAGGCTACGAGCAGTACTTC
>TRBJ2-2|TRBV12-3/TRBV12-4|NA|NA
CATTGGLETGELFF
TGTGCCACTACAGGAGGTTTGGAGACCGGGGAGCTGTTTTTT
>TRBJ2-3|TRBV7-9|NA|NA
CASTPGSRPVADTQYF
TGTGCCAGCACCCCTGGGTCCCGGCCAGTGGCAGATACGCAGTATTTT
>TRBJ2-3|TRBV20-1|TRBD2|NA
CSAFSSGGETDTQYF
TGCAGCGCTTTCTCTAGCGGGGGGGAGACAGATACGCAGTATTTT
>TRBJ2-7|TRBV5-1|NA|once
CASRRTKRREQYF
TGCGCCAGCCGCAGAACTAAGCGTCGCGAGCAGTACTTC
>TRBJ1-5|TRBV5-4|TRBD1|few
CASSPSPGQGNQPQHF
TGTGCCAGCAGCCCGTCCCCGGGACAGGGCAATCAGCCCCAGCATTTT
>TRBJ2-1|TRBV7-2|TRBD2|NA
CASSSWTSGGNEQFF
TGTGCCAGCAGCTCCTGGACTAGCGGGGGCAATGAGCAGTTCTTC